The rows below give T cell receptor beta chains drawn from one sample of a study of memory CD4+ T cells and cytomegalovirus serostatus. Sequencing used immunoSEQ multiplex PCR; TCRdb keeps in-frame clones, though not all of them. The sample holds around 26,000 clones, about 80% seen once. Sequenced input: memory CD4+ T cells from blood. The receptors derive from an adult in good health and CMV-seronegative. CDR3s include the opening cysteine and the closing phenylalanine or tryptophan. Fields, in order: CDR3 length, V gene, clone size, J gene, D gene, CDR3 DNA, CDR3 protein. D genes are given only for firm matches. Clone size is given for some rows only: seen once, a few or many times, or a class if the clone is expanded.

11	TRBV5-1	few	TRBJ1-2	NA	TGCGCCAGCAGCTTATCCGGGACGCCAACCTTC	CASSLSGTPTF
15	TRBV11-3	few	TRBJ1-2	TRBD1	TGTGCCAGCACCCAAGCCCCTAACAGGGGGCGAGGCTACACCTTC	CASTQAPNRGRGYTF
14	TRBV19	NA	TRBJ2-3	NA	TGTGCCAGTACCACCTGGGCTGACACAGATACGCAGTATTTT	CASTTWADTDTQYF
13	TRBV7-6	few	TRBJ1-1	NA	TGTGCCAGCAGCTTAGATACAGGGAGGGAAGCTTTCTTT	CASSLDTGREAFF
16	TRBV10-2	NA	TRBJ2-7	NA	TGCGCCAGCAGTGAGTCTGGGACAAAGACCCCCTACGAGCAGTACTTC	CASSESGTKTPYEQYF
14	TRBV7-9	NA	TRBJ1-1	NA	TGTGCCAGCAGCTTAGTAGGCATGAACACTGAAGCTTTCTTT	CASSLVGMNTEAFF
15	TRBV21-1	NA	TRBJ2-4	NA	TGTGCCAGCAGCAAAGGGATCAACGTAAAAAACATTCAGTACTTC	CASSKGINVKNIQYF
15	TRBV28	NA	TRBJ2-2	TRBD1	TGTGCCAGCAGTTATTCGACAGGGTCCCCCGGGGAGCTGTTTTTT	CASSYSTGSPGELFF
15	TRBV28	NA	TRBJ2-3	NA	TGTGCCAGCAGTCCGCAACCGAACACAGGGAGGGGGCAGTATTTT	CASSPQPNTGRGQYF
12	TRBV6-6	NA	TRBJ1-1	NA	TGTGCCAGCACTCTCGGTCGGACTGAAGCTTTCTTT	CASTLGRTEAFF
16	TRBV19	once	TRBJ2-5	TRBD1	TGTGCCAGTAGTACTCAAAGGACAGGGGGCCTAGAGACCCAGTACTTC	CASSTQRTGGLETQYF
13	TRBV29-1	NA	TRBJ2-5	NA	TGCAGCGCGGGGAGAGCTGGGAAAGAGACCCAGTACTTC	CSAGRAGKETQYF
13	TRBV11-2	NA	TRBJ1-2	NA	TGTGCCAGCAGCATGGTCGGCTTCTATGGCTACACCTTC	CASSMVGFYGYTF
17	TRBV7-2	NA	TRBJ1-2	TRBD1	TGTGCCAGCAGCTTTCAGCCCGATACAGGGGGCCTCAGTGGCTACACCTTC	CASSFQPDTGGLSGYTF
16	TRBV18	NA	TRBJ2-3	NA	TGTGCCAGCTCCCCCAAGGGGGGGTCCACACAAAATACGCAGTATTTT	CASSPKGGSTQNTQYF
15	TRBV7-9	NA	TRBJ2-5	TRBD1	TGTGCCAGCAGCTTTGAACAGGGGGTTCGGGAGACCCAGTACTTC	CASSFEQGVRETQYF
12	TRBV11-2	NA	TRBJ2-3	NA	TGTGCCAGCAGCTTACAGCTAGATACGCAGTATTTT	CASSLQLDTQYF
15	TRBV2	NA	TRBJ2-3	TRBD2	TGTGCCAGCAGGCAACTAGCGGGGGGGGCAGATACGCAGTATTTT	CASRQLAGGADTQYF